These T cell receptor beta chains were read from a single sample in a study of T cells in localized non-small cell lung cancer. This table comes from immunoSEQ multiplex PCR, and its TCRdb copy is limited to in-frame clones, with some not included. In the table there are tens of thousands of clones, approximately 84% of which are singletons. The starting material was peripheral blood, obtained before any cancer treatment. These receptors originate from a man aged 40-75 years with stage I lung adenocarcinoma. CDR3s include the opening cysteine and the closing phenylalanine or tryptophan. The order of the fields is J gene, D gene, clone size, V gene, CDR3 protein, CDR3 DNA. D genes are given only for firm matches. The listing skips clone size in some rows; elsewhere it reads once, few, many or a size class.

TRBJ2-2 . . TRBV18 CASSPLEPGELFF TGTGCCAGCTCACCTCTCGAGCCCGGGGAGCTGTTTTTT
TRBJ1-2 TRBD1 . TRBV7-9 CASSLSLSPGTGVDYTF TGTGCCAGCAGCTTATCTCTTTCCCCCGGGACAGGGGTCGACTACACCTTC
TRBJ1-1 . . TRBV14 CASSQSRVGTEAFF TGTGCCAGCAGCCAGAGCAGGGTGGGGACTGAAGCTTTCTTT
TRBJ1-2 . . TRBV5-1 CASSLEGRGGYTF TGCGCCAGCAGCTTGGAGGGGCGCGGTGGCTACACCTTC
TRBJ1-2 . . TRBV5-5 CASSLGASTNYGYTF TGTGCCAGCAGCTTGGGCGCCAGTACTAACTATGGCTACACCTTC
TRBJ1-5 . . TRBV29-1 CSAQGSGNQPQHF TGCAGCGCCCAGGGTTCTGGCAATCAGCCCCAGCATTTT
TRBJ2-4 . . TRBV5-1 CASSSTPQGAKNIQYF TGCGCCAGCAGCTCGACCCCCCAAGGAGCCAAAAACATTCAGTACTTC
TRBJ1-2 . . TRBV28 CASSPGRNYGYTF TGTGCCAGCAGTCCGGGCAGAAACTATGGCTACACCTTC
TRBJ1-1 . . TRBV27 CASSLADSQALEAFF TGTGCCAGCAGTTTAGCCGACAGCCAGGCGCTTGAAGCTTTCTTT
TRBJ1-4 TRBD1 . TRBV28 CATQGADEKLFF TGTGCCACCCAGGGGGCGGATGAAAAACTGTTTTTT
TRBJ1-5 . . TRBV28 CASTIGAPWNQPQHF TGTGCCAGCACCATAGGGGCACCGTGGAATCAGCCCCAGCATTTT
TRBJ2-3 . . TRBV6-4 CASSDDSGYTQYF TGTGCCAGCAGTGACGACTCTGGATATACGCAGTATTTT
TRBJ1-2 . . TRBV6-1 CASSEGFRTVYGYTF TGTGCCAGCAGTGAAGGATTCCGGACGGTCTATGGCTACACCTTC
TRBJ1-1 . . TRBV20-1 CSARPNTEAFF TGCAGTGCTAGACCGAACACTGAAGCTTTCTTT
TRBJ2-3 . . TRBV2 CASSAEGLSTDTQYF TGTGCCAGCAGTGCAGAAGGGCTCAGCACAGATACGCAGTATTTT
TRBJ1-3 TRBD1 few TRBV28 CASSSLGRRGLYGNTIYF TGTGCCAGCAGTTCCTTAGGTCGCAGGGGGTTGTATGGAAACACCATATATTTT
TRBJ2-1 . . TRBV30 CAWSELFRDNEQFF TGTGCCTGGAGTGAGCTGTTTAGGGACAATGAGCAGTTCTTC
TRBJ1-1 TRBD1 . TRBV12-5 CASGSDRGWNTEAFF TGTGCTAGTGGCTCCGACAGGGGATGGAACACTGAAGCTTTCTTT
TRBJ2-7 . . TRBV5-4 CASSGPNIPLDEQYF TGTGCCAGCAGCGGACCTAACATCCCACTCGACGAGCAGTACTTC
TRBJ1-2 TRBD1 . TRBV5-1 CASRFGQGLSYGYTF TGCGCCAGCAGATTTGGACAGGGGTTGTCCTATGGCTACACCTTC
TRBJ2-5 . . TRBV28 CASYEQGRETQYF TGTGCCAGCTATGAGCAGGGGAGGGAGACCCAGTACTTC
TRBJ1-5 TRBD1 . TRBV5-1 CASSLTGGQQPQHF TGCGCCAGCAGCTTGACAGGGGGCCAGCAGCCCCAGCATTTT
TRBJ1-4 . . TRBV6-1 CASTLGSEDNEKLFF TGTGCCAGCACCTTAGGGTCGGAAGATAATGAAAAACTGTTTTTT
TRBJ2-6 TRBD2 once TRBV28 CASTPSSGRALGANVLTF TGTGCCAGCACCCCCTCTAGCGGGAGGGCCTTAGGGGCCAACGTCCTGACTTTC
TRBJ1-2 . . TRBV6-6 CASRKVGDWANYGYTF TGTGCCAGCAGAAAAGTGGGGGACTGGGCAAACTATGGCTACACCTTC
TRBJ1-4 TRBD1 . TRBV5-1 CASSFQQGDSLFF TGCGCCAGCAGCTTTCAACAGGGGGATTCACTGTTTTTT
TRBJ2-2 TRBD2 . TRBV27 CASSTGLAGIGELFF TGTGCCAGCAGCACGGGACTAGCGGGAATCGGGGAGCTGTTTTTT
TRBJ1-2 . . TRBV18 CASSPLPGYGYTF TGTGCCAGCTCACCATTACCAGGCTATGGCTACACCTTC
TRBJ2-2 . . TRBV5-1 CASSTLGLNTGELFF TGCGCCAGCAGCACCCTAGGACTGAACACCGGGGAGCTGTTTTTT
TRBJ2-3 . . TRBV7-6 CASSWDQTDTQYF TGTGCCAGCAGCTGGGACCAAACAGATACGCAGTATTTT
TRBJ2-7 TRBD2 . TRBV4-1 CASSQGTSGTYEQYF TGCGCCAGCAGCCAAGGGACTAGCGGGACCTACGAGCAGTACTTC